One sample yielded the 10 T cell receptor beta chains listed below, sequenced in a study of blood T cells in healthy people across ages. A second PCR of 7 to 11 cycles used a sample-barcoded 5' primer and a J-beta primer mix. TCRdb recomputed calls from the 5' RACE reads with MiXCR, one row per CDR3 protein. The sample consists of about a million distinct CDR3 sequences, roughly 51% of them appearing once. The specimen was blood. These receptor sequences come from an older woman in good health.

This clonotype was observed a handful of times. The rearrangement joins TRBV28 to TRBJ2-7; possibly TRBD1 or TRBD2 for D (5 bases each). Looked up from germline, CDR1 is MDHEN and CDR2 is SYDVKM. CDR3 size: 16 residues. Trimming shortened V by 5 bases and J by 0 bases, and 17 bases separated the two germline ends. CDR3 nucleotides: TGTGCCAGCAGTCCACCCCGGGGCGGTGACTCCTACGAGCAGTACTTC. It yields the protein CASSPPRGGDSYEQYF. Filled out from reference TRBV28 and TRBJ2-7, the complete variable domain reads DVKVTQSSRYLVKRTGEKVFLECVQDMDHENMFWYRQDPGLGLRLIYFSYDVKMKEKGDIPEGYSVSREKKERFSLILESASTNQTSMYLCASSPPRGGDSYEQYFGPGTRLTVT.

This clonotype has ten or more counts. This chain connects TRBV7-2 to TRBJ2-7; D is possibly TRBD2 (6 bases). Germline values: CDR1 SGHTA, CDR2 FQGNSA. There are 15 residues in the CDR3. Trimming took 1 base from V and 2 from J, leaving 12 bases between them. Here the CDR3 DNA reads TGTGCCAGCAGCTTAGTCGGGACTGGACCCTACGAGCAGTACTTC. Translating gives CASSLVGTGPYEQYF.

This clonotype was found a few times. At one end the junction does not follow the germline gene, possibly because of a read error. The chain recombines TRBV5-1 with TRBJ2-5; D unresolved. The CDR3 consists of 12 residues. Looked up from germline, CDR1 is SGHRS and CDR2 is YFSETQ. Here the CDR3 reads CASSSPREAQYF. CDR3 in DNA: TGCGCCAGCAGCTCGCCTAGAGAGGCCCAGTACTTC.

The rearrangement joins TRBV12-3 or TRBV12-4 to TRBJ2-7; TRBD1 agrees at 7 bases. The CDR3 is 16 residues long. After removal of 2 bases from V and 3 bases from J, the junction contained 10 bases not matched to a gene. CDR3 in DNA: TGTGCCAGCAGTTTAAGGGCTGTAGCAGGGGGCTACGAGCAGTACTTC. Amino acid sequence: CASSLRAVAGGYEQYF.

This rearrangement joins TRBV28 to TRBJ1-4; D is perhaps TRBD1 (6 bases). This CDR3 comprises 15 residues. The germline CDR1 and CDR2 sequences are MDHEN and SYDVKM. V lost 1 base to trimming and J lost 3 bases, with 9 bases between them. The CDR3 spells CASSLSAGANEKLFF. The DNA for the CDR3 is TGTGCCAGCAGTTTATCCGCAGGGGCTAATGAAAAACTGTTTTTT.

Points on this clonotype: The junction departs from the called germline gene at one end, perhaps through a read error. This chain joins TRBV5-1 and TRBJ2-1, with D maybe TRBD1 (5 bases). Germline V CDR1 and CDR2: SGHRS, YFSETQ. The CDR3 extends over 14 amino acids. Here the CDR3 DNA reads TGCGCCAGCAGCTTGGGTGACAGTTACAATGAGCGGTTCTTC. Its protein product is CASSLGDSYNERFF.

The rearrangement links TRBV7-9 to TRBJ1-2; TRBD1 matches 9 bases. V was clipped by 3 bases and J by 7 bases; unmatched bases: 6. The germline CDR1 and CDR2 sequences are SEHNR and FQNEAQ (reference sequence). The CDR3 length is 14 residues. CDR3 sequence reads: CASSLPDRGSGYTF. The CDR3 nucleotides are TGTGCCAGCAGCTTGCCGGACAGGGGTAGTGGCTACACCTTC.

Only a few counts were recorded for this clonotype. CDR3 sequence (DNA): TGTGCCAGCTTACTGGGCAGGGCCACAGATACGCAGTATTTT. Translated: CASLLGRATDTQYF. V usage is TRBV11-2 and J usage is TRBJ2-3; tentative D call: TRBD1 (5 bases). The V gene's germline CDR1 is SGHAT and CDR2 FQNNGV. Trimming left V 8 bases short and J 2 bases short, with 14 bases between. This CDR3 comprises 14 residues.

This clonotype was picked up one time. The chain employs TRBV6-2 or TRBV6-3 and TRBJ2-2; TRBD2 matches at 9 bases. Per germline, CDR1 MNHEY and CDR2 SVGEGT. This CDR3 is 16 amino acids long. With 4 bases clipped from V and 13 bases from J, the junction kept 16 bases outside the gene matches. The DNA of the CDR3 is TGTGCCAGCAGTTTACAAGCGGGAGGTACGGGGTTTCGGCTGTTTTTT. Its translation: CASSLQAGGTGFRLFF.

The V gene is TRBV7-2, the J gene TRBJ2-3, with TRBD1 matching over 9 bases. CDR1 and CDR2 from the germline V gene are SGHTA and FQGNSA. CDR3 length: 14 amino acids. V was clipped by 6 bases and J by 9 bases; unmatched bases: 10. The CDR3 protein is CASSPDRGEETQYF. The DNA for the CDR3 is TGTGCCAGCAGTCCGGACAGGGGAGAAGAGACGCAGTATTTT.